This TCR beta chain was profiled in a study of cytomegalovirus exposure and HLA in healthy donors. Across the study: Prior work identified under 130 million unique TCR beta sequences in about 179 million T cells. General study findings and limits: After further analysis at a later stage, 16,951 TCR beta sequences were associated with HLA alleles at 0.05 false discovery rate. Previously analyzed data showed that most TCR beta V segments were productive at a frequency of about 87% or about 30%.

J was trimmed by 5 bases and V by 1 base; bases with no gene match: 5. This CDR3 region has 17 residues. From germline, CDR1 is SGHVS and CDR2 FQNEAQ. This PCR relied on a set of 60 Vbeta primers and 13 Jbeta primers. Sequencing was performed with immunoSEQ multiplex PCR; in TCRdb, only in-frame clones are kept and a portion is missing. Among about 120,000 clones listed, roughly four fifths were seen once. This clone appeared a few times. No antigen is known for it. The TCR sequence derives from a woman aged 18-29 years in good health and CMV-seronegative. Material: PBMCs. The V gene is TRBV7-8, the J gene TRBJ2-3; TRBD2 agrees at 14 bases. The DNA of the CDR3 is TGTGCCAGCAGCTTAGGACTAGCGGGAGGGCCACTAGATACGCAGTATTTT. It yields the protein CASSLGLAGGPLDTQYF.